The present entry profiles one T cell receptor (beta chain) with its context. What it recognizes is unknown. The junction had 1 base not matched to a gene; V was cut back by 2 bases and J by 2 bases. The CDR3 length is 14 residues. Germline CDR1 is GTSNPN and CDR2 is SVGIG (reference sequence). This sample was included in a study of OX40 agonist ivuxolimab in advanced cancers. Whole-study context: Head and neck, renal cell, melanoma or hepatocellular carcinoma were the cancers that dose-escalation patients had. Prior checkpoint blockade (anti-PD-1, anti-PD-L1 or anti-CTLA-4) was permitted; approximately 44% had it. General study findings and limits: The antigens recognized by the expanded peripheral T cells, that is their antigen specificity, were not determined. By week 6 at 0.1 to 3.0 mg/kg, blood CD4+ and CD8+ T cells had expanded clonally.

Profiled with immunoSEQ multiplex PCR; TCRdb holds only in-frame clones, not every one. The table includes 40,000 to 60,000 clones, approximately 80% detected once. This sequence was found in an adult with an advanced solid tumor such as melanoma, head and neck, liver or kidney cancer. The chain recombines TRBV30 with TRBJ2-1; 9 bases agree with TRBD2. The sample here was CD4+ or CD8+ T cells sorted from blood, taken in a trial of the OX40 agonist ivuxolimab. In DNA form, the CDR3 reads TGTGCCTGGAGTATAGCGGGAGCCTACAATGAGCAGTTCTTC. It codes for CAWSIAGAYNEQFF.